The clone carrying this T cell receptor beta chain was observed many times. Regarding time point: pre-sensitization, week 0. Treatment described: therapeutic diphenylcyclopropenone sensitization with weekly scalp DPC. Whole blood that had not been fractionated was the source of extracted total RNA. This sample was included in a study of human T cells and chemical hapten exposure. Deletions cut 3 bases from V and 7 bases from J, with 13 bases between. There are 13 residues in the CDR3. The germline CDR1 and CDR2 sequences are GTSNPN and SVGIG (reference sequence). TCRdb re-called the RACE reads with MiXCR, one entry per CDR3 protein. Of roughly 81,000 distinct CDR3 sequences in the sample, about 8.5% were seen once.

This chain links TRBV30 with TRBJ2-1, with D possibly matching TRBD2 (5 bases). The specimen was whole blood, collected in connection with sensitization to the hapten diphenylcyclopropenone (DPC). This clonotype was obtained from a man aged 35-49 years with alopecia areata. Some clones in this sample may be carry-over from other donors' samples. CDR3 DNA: TGTGCCTGGAGACCCGGGAACTCAAATGAGCAGTTCTTC. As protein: CAWRPGNSNEQFF.